Below, 8 T cell receptor beta chains from the same sample are listed, as sequenced in a study of cytomegalovirus exposure and HLA in healthy donors. The PCR employed 60 Vbeta primers together with 13 Jbeta primers. TCRdb's table, derived via immunoSEQ multiplex PCR, lists solely in-frame clones and lacks some. Counted here are just over 200,000 clones, 70% to 85% occurring once; the ten biggest clones make up roughly 1.6%. Material: PBMCs. Receptors were obtained from a man in his fifties or sixties in good health and CMV-seronegative.

The J gene is TRBJ1-2, the V gene TRBV18; 7 bases line up with TRBD1. CDR1 and CDR2 (germline): KGHSH, LQKENI. V shed 5 bases, J shed 7 bases, and the junction held 7 bases outside the gene matches. The length of the CDR3 is 13 residues. CDR3 protein: CASSADRDRGYTF. The CDR3 coding sequence is TGTGCCAGCTCAGCAGACAGGGACCGTGGCTACACCTTC. The whole variable domain, remainder taken from reference TRBV18 and TRBJ1-2, is NAGVMQNPRHLVRRRGQEARLRCSPMKGHSHVYWYRQLPEEGLKFMVYLQKENIIDESGMPKERFSAEFPKEGPSILRIQQVVRGDSAAYFCASSADRDRGYTFGSGTRLTVV.

The V call is TRBV4-2, the J call TRBJ1-1; no clear D gene. V dropped 2 bases and J dropped 1 base, with 8 bases sitting between them. The CDR3 is made up of 14 amino acids. CDR1 is LGHNA, CDR2 YNFKEQ, per germline. CDR3 in DNA: TGTGCCAGCAGCCAACAGGCCAGGAACACTGAAGCTTTCTTT. Its translation is CASSQQARNTEAFF.

The CDR3 is CASSFVRDRGSYEQYF. For the CDR3, the DNA is TGTGCCAGCAGTTTTGTTCGGGACAGGGGTTCCTACGAGCAGTACTTC. The V gene is TRBV28, the J gene TRBJ2-7, with TRBD1 matching over 10 bases. This CDR3 has 16 residues. V lost 3 bases to trimming and J lost 1 base; unmatched junction nucleotides: 6. From germline, CDR1 is MDHEN and CDR2 SYDVKM.

This clone turned up a few times. The chain uses TRBV5-1 and TRBJ1-2; 9 bases align to TRBD1. The germline V gene encodes CDR1 SGHRS and CDR2 YFSETQ. J lost 1 base, V lost 3 bases, and 4 bases had no gene match. The CDR3 is 15 residues long. The CDR3 DNA reads TGCGCCAGCAGCTCGGACAGGGGATTTAACTATGGCTACACCTTC. It codes for CASSSDRGFNYGYTF.

V and J are TRBV11-2 and TRBJ2-5, with D maybe TRBD2 (5 bases). V lost 3 bases and J lost 4, with 15 bases in between. Germline lookup yields CDR1 SGHAT and CDR2 FQNNGV. The CDR3 extends over 15 amino acids. For the CDR3, the DNA is TGTGCCAGCAGCTTGGGCCAGGAACGGGGAGAGACCCAGTACTTC. Translation gives CASSLGQERGETQYF.

V is TRBV6-7 and J is TRBJ2-7, with a possible D match to TRBD2 (6 bases). TRBV6-7 is placed among ORFs of uncertain function. The V end lost 6 bases, the J end lost 0 bases, and 15 bases lay between the germline ends. This CDR3 has 15 amino acids. This CDR3 is CASRTGTPSSYEQYF. In nucleotides, the CDR3 is TGTGCCAGCAGGACCGGGACTCCCAGCTCCTACGAGCAGTACTTC.

This clone was seen more than once but under ten times. The V gene is TRBV28, the J gene TRBJ2-7; TRBD1 might be the D (5 bases). V was shortened by 5 bases and J by 6 bases, with 11 bases between the two germline ends. CDR1 is MDHEN, CDR2 SYDVKM, per germline. The CDR3 extends over 12 amino acids. For the CDR3, the DNA is TGTGCCAGCAGTCAGGACATCGTCGAGCAGTACTTC. Its protein product is CASSQDIVEQYF. Supplemented by reference TRBV28 and TRBJ2-7, the full variable domain reads DVKVTQSSRYLVKRTGEKVFLECVQDMDHENMFWYRQDPGLGLRLIYFSYDVKMKEKGDIPEGYSVSREKKERFSLILESASTNQTSMYLCASSQDIVEQYFGPGTRLTVT.

The rearrangement links TRBV27 to TRBJ2-2, with D uncertain. The V gene's germline CDR1 is MNHEY and CDR2 SMNVEV (reference sequence). The germline V and J ends were trimmed by 4 bases and 7 bases, with 7 bases remaining between them. This CDR3 region has 12 residues. The CDR3: CASSSGHGELFF. The CDR3 nucleotides read TGTGCCAGCAGTTCGGGTCACGGGGAGCTGTTTTTT.